This entry lists 13 T cell receptor beta chains sequenced from one sample in a study of PD-L1 blockade in urothelial cancer. This table comes from immunoSEQ multiplex PCR, and its TCRdb copy is limited to in-frame clones, with some not included. In the table there are tens of thousands of clones, 88% of which are singletons. Time point meaning: peripheral blood 6 weeks after treatment start. The sample in question was PBMCs, obtained around atezolizumab (anti-PD-L1) treatment. Every receptor here comes from a man in his sixties with urothelial cancer.

This chain connects TRBV6-5 to TRBJ1-3; 8 bases match TRBD1. The germline V gene encodes CDR1 MNHEY and CDR2 SVGAGI. Unmatched junction bases numbered 2, after V lost 5 bases and J lost 2 bases. This CDR3 is built from 14 residues. CDR3 loop: CASSTTGAGNTIYF. The CDR3 nucleotides read TGTGCCAGCAGTACGACAGGGGCTGGAAACACCATATATTTT.

This clone was counted between two and nine times. The chain carries TRBV5-1 and TRBJ2-3; 11 bases are a match to TRBD1. The germline CDR1 and CDR2 sequences are SGHRS and YFSETQ. This CDR3 has 15 amino acids. V trimming: 4 bases; J trimming: 3 bases; junction bases outside the gene matches: 4. In DNA, the CDR3 is TGCGCCAGCAGCAGTGGACAGGGGGCAACAGATACGCAGTATTTT. Translation gives CASSSGQGATDTQYF. Full variable domain (remainder filled in from reference TRBV5-1 and TRBJ2-3): KAGVTQTPRYLIKTRGQQVTLSCSPISGHRSVSWYQQTPGQGLQFLFEYFSETQRNKGNFPGRFSGRQFSNSRSEMNVSTLELGDSALYLCASSSGQGATDTQYFGPGTRLTVL.

The genes are TRBV2 and TRBJ1-5; D not resolved. V lost 5 bases, J lost 3 bases, and 14 bases lay in between. The V gene's germline CDR1 is SNHLY and CDR2 FYNNEI. The CDR3 consists of 15 residues. CDR3 sequence (DNA): TGTGCCAGCAGTTCTTTTTCCAGTTTCAATCAGCCCCAGCATTTT. It codes for CASSSFSSFNQPQHF. The full variable domain, completed using reference TRBV2 and TRBJ1-5, is EPEVTQTPSHQVTQMGQEVILRCVPISNHLYFYWYRQILGQKVEFLVSFYNNEISEKSEIFDDQFSVERPDGSNFTLKIRSTKLEDSAMYFCASSSFSSFNQPQHFGDGTRLSIL.

The chain couples TRBV25-1 to TRBJ2-5; D is perhaps TRBD2 (6 bases). The CDR3 runs 14 residues. Trimming pared 8 bases from V and 4 bases from J, leaving 17 bases between. Germline CDR1 is MGHDK and CDR2 is SYGVNS. The CDR3, as DNA: TGTGCCAGCGTGCCCGGAGGGGTTGGAGAGACCCAGTACTTC. Its protein product is CASVPGGVGETQYF.

As regards this clone: One junction end does not reproduce the germline sequence, and a read error may be involved. The chain joins TRBV7-3 to TRBJ2-2; TRBD2 aligns across 7 bases. CDR1 is SGHTA, CDR2 FQGTGA, per germline. The CDR3 consists of 15 residues. CDR3 sequence: CASSLSGGNTEELFF. The CDR3 DNA reads TGTGCCAGCAGCTTATCCGGGGGGAACACCGAGGAGCTGTTTTTT.

V is TRBV18 and J is TRBJ2-7; D is perhaps TRBD2 (5 bases). The CDR3 runs to 14 residues. V gave up 2 bases and J gave up 4 bases, with 12 bases separating them. Germline V gene sequence: CDR1 KGHSH, CDR2 LQKENI. This CDR3 is CASSPSSGRYEQYF. DNA of the CDR3: TGTGCCAGCTCACCATCCAGCGGTCGTTACGAGCAGTACTTC.

V and J are TRBV5-1 and TRBJ1-1; TRBD1 matches at 7 bases. With V trimmed by 4 bases and J by 0 bases, 3 bases remained unmatched. The CDR3 contains 14 residues. From germline, CDR1 is SGHRS and CDR2 YFSETQ. CDR3 protein: CASSMDRMNTEAFF. As DNA, the CDR3 is TGCGCCAGCAGCATGGACAGGATGAACACTGAAGCTTTCTTT.

The chain uses TRBV10-3 and TRBJ1-5, with D tentatively TRBD1 (6 bases). This CDR3 comprises 14 residues. V was pared by 4 bases and J by 5 bases, with 12 bases between. Germline lookup yields CDR1 ENHRY and CDR2 SYGVKD. CDR3 coding DNA: TGTGCCATCAGTGTTCTACAGGGTGATCAGCCCCAGCATTTT. This translates into CAISVLQGDQPQHF.

J is TRBJ2-7 and V is TRBV18, with unresolved D. The germline CDR1 and CDR2 sequences are KGHSH and LQKENI. The CDR3 is 13 residues long. Trimming stripped 2 bases from V and 0 bases from J, with 5 bases between. The CDR3 DNA reads TGTGCCAGCTCACCAACAGCCTCCTACGAGCAGTACTTC. It encodes CASSPTASYEQYF.

The rearrangement links TRBV15 to TRBJ1-3; D might be TRBD1 (6 bases). This CDR3 spans 16 amino acids. Germline CDR1 and CDR2: LNHNV and YYDKDF (reference sequence). Trimming removed 0 bases at V and 1 base at J, with 10 bases between. CDR3: CATSRDRQGSGNTIYF. The CDR3 nucleotides read TGTGCCACCAGCAGAGATCGGCAGGGGTCTGGAAACACCATATATTTT.

On this clone: Other DNA sequences in the same sample also yield this CDR3. The V and J genes are TRBV6-1 and TRBJ1-5; 8 positions match TRBD1. This CDR3 spans 15 amino acids. The junction had 1 base not matched to a gene; V was cut back by 1 base and J by 2 bases. Germline CDR1 is MNHNS and CDR2 is SASEGT. The CDR3 spells CASSEETGGNQPQHF. CDR3 in DNA: TGTGCCAGCAGTGAAGAGACAGGGGGCAATCAGCCCCAGCATTTT.

This sequence joins TRBV13 and TRBJ1-6, with D possibly TRBD1 on 5 matching bases. Per germline, CDR1 PRHDT and CDR2 FYEKMQ (reference sequence). CDR3 length equals 15 residues. Trimming removed 5 bases from V and 8 bases from J, with 16 bases in between. CDR3 DNA: TGTGCCAGCAGCCGCCTGGGGGGGAGAGATTCACCCCTCCACTTT. Encoded protein: CASSRLGGRDSPLHF.

The V gene is TRBV5-4, the J gene TRBJ2-7, with TRBD1 as a possible D gene (7 bases). The CDR3 sequence is 15 residues long. The V end lost 0 bases, the J end lost 2 bases, and 12 bases lay between the germline ends. Germline loops: CDR1 SGHNT, CDR2 YYREEE (reference sequence). In DNA form, the CDR3 reads TGTGCCAGCAGCTTGGGGCAGGGGGGTCCCTACGAGCAGTACTTC. The encoded protein is CASSLGQGGPYEQYF.